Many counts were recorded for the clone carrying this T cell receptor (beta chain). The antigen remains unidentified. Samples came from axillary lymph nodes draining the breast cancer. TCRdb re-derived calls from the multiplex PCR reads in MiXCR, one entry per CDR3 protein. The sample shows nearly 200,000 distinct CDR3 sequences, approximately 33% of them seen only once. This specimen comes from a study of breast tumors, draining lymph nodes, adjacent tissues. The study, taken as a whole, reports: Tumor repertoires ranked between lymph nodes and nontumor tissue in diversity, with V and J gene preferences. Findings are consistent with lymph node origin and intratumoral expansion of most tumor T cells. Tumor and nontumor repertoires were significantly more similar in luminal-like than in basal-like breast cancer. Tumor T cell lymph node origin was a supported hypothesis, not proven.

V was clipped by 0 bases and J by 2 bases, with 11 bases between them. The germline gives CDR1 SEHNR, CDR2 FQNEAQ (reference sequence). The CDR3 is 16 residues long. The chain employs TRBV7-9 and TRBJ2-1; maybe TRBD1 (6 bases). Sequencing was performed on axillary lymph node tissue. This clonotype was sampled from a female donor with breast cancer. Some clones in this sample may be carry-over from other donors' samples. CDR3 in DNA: TGTGCCAGCAGCTTAGCTGGGGGCGACACCTACAATGAGCAGTTCTTC. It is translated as CASSLAGGDTYNEQFF. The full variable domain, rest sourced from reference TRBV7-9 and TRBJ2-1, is DTGVSQNPRHKITKRGQNVTFRCDPISEHNRLYWYRQTLGQGPEFLTYFQNEAQLEKSRLLSDRFSAERPKGSFSTLEIQRTEQGDSAMYLCASSLAGGDTYNEQFFGPGTRLTVL.